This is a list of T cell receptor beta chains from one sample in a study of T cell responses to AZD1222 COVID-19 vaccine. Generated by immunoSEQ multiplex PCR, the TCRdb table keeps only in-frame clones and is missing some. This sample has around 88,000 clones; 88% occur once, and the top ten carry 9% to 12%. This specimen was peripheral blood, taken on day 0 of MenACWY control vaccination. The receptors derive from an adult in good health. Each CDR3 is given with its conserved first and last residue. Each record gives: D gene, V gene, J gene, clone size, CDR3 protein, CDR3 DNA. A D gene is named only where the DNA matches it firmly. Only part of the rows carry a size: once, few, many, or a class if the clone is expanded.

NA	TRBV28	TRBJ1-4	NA	CASSSPATNEKLFF	TGTGCCAGCAGTTCCCCGGCCACTAATGAAAAACTGTTTTTT
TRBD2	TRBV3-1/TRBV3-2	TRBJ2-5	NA	CASSQVASGGPRETQYF	TGTGCCAGCAGCCAAGTGGCTAGCGGGGGGCCCAGGGAGACCCAGTACTTC
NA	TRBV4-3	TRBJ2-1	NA	CASSQNSFSGGPEQFF	TGCGCCAGCAGCCAAAATTCTTTCTCCGGGGGCCCTGAGCAGTTCTTC
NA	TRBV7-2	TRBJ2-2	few	CASSSGFGGATGELFF	TGTGCCAGCAGCTCAGGTTTCGGAGGGGCTACCGGGGAGCTGTTTTTT
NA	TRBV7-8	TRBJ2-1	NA	CASSREGTGAYNEQFF	TGTGCCAGCAGCCGAGAGGGAACGGGGGCCTACAATGAGCAGTTCTTC
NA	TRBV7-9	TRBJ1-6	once	CASSLGLANSPLHF	TGTGCCAGCAGCTTAGGGCTCGCCAATTCACCCCTCCACTTT
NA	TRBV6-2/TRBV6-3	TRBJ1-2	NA	CASSRTLSGQGTDGYTF	TGTGCCAGCAGTCGGACCCTTAGCGGGCAGGGGACGGATGGCTACACCTTC
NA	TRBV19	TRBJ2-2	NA	CASSKGGTGELFF	TGTGCCAGTAGTAAAGGAGGGACCGGGGAGCTGTTTTTT
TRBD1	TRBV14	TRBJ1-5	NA	CASSHPRDRGKQPQHF	TGTGCCAGCAGCCACCCCCGGGACAGGGGGAAACAGCCCCAGCATTTT
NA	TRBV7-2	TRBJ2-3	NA	CASSLPESADTQYF	TGTGCCAGCAGCTTACCCGAAAGCGCAGATACGCAGTATTTT
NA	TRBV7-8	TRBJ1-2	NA	CASSPGFRGYTF	TGTGCCAGCAGCCCCGGTTTCCGTGGCTACACCTTC
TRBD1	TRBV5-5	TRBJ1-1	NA	CASRLQGAEAFF	TGTGCCAGCAGATTACAGGGGGCTGAAGCTTTCTTT
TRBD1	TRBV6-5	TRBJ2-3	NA	CASSYFGTGTAGTQYF	TGTGCCAGCAGTTACTTTGGGACAGGAACCGCAGGTACGCAGTATTTT
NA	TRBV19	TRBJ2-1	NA	CASSILNTNEQFF	TGTGCCAGTAGTATTCTTAACACCAATGAGCAGTTCTTC
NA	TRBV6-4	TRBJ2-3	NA	CASSDSQGDTQYF	TGTGCCAGCAGTGACTCGCAGGGGGATACGCAGTATTTT
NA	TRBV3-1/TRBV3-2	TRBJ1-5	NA	CASSLSGGAERPQHF	TGTGCCAGCAGCCTAAGCGGCGGGGCAGAGCGGCCCCAGCATTTT
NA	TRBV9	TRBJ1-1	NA	CASSLLPDGQAFF	TGTGCCAGCAGCCTTCTACCCGACGGCCAAGCTTTCTTT
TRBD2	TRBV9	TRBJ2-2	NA	CASSLAGTPGELFF	TGTGCCAGCAGCCTAGCGGGTACCCCCGGGGAGCTGTTTTTT
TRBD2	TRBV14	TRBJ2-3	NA	CASSQAGGIGTYF	TGTGCCAGCAGCCAAGCGGGGGGTATAGGGACTTATTTT
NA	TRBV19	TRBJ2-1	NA	CASSVTRGDEQFF	TGTGCCAGTAGTGTAACTAGGGGCGATGAGCAGTTCTTC
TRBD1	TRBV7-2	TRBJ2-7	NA	CASSYSGTGGYEQYF	TGTGCCAGCAGCTATTCCGGGACAGGGGGCTACGAGCAGTACTTC
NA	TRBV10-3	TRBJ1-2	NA	CAIRADSFYGYTF	TGTGCCATCAGGGCCGACAGTTTCTATGGCTACACCTTC